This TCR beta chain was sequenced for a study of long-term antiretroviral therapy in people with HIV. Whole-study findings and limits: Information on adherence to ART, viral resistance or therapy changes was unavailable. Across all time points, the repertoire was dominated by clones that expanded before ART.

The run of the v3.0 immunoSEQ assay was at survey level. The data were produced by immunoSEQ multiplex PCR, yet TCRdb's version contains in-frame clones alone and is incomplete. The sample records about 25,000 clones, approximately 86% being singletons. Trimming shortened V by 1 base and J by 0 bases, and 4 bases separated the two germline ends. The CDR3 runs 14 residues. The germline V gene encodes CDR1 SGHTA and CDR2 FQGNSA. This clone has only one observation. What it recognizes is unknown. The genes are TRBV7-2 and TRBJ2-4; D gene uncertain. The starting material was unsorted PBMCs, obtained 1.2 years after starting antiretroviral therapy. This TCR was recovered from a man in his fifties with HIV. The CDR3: CASSLVLAKNIQYF. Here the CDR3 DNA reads TGTGCCAGCAGCTTAGTTCTAGCCAAAAACATTCAGTACTTC. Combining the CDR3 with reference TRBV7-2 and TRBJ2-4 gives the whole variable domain GAGVSQSPSNKVTEKGKDVELRCDPISGHTALYWYRQSLGQGLEFLIYFQGNSAPDKSGLPSDRFSAERTGGSVSTLTIQRTQQEDSAVYLCASSLVLAKNIQYFGAGTRLSVL.